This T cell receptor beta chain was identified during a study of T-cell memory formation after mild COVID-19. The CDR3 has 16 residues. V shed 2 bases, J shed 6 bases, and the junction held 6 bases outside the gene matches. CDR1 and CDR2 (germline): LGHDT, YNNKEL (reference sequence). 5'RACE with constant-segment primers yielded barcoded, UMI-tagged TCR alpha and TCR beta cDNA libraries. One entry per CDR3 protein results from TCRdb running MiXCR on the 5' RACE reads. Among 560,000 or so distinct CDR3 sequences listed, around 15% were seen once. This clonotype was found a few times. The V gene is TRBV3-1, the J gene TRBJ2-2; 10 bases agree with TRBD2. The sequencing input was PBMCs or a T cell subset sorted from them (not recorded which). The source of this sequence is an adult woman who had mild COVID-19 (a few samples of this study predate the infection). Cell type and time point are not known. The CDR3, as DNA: TGTGCCAGCAGCCAACCTAGCGGGGGACTTGCCGGGGAGCTGTTTTTT. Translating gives CASSQPSGGLAGELFF.